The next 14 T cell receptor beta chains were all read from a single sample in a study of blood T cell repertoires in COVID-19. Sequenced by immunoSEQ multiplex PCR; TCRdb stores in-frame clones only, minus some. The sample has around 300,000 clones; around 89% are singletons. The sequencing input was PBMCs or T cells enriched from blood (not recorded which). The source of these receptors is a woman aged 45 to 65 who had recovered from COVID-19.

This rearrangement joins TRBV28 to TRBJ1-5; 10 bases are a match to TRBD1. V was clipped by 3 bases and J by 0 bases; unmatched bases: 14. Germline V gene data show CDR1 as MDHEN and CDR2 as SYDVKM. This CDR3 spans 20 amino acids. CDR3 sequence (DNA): TGTGCCAGCAGTTTTAACTTGGGACAGGGGCGGGTGATTAGCAATCAGCCCCAGCATTTT. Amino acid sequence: CASSFNLGQGRVISNQPQHF.

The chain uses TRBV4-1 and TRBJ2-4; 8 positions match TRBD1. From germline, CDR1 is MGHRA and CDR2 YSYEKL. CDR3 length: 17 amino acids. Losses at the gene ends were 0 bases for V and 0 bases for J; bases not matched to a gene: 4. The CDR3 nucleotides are TGCGCCAGCAGCCAAGAAGGACAGGGCCTAGCCAAAAACATTCAGTACTTC. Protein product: CASSQEGQGLAKNIQYF.

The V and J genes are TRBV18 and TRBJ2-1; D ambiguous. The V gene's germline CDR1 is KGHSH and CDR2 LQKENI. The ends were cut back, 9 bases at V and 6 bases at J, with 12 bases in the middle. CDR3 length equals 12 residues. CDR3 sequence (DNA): TGTGCCAGTAAGTCGCAGGCCAATGAGCAGTTCTTC. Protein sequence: CASKSQANEQFF. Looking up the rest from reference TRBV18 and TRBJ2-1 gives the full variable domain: NAGVMQNPRHLVRRRGQEARLRCSPMKGHSHVYWYRQLPEEGLKFMVYLQKENIIDESGMPKERFSAEFPKEGPSILRIQQVVRGDSAAYFCASKSQANEQFFGPGTRLTVL.

In nucleotides, the CDR3 is TGTGCCAGCAGCTTAAGACAGACATCCAATCAGCCCCAGCATTTT. Its protein product is CASSLRQTSNQPQHF. The chain employs TRBV7-2 and TRBJ1-5, with TRBD1 as a possible D gene (5 bases). Trimming left V 2 bases short and J 3 bases short, with 11 bases between. In germline, CDR1 is SGHTA, CDR2 FQGNSA. The CDR3 has 15 amino acids.

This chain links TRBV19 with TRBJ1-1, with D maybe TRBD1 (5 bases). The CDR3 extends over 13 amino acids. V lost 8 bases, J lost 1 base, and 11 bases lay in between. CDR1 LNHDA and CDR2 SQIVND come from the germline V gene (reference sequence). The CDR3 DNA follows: TGTGCCAGTTACAGGAACCAGAACACTGAAGCTTTCTTT. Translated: CASYRNQNTEAFF.

Here the CDR3 DNA reads TGTGCCAGCAGCGCCGGGACTAGCGCATACGAGCAGTACTTC. It translates to CASSAGTSAYEQYF. The rearrangement uses TRBV9 and TRBJ2-7; 10 bases match TRBD2. The CDR3 spans 14 residues. Germline-derived CDR1 and CDR2 are SGDLS and YYNGEE. V trimming: 3 bases; J trimming: 4 bases; junction bases outside the gene matches: 4.

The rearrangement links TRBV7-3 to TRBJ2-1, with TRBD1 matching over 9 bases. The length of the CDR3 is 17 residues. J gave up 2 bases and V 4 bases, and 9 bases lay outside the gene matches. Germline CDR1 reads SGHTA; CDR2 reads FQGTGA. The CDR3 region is CASSSSKGQGTYNEQFF. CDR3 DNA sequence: TGTGCCAGCAGCTCCTCGAAGGGACAGGGCACCTACAATGAGCAGTTCTTC.

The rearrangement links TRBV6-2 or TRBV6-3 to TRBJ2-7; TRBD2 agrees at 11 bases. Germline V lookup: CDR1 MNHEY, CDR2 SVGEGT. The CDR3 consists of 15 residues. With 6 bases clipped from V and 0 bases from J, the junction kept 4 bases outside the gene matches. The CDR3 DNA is TGTGCCAGCAGCCTTGGGACTAGCGGCTCCTACGAGCAGTACTTC. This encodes CASSLGTSGSYEQYF.

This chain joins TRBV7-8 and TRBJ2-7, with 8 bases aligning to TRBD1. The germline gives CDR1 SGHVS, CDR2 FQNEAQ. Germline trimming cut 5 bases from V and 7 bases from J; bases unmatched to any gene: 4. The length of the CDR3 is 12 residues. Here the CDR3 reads CASSRTGREQYF. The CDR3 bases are TGTGCCAGCAGCCGGACAGGGAGGGAGCAGTACTTC.

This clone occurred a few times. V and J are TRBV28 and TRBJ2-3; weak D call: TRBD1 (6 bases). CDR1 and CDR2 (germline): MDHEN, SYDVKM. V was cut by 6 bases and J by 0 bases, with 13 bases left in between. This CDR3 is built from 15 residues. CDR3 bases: TGTGCCAGCAGACGGGACACGACTAGCACAGATACGCAGTATTTT. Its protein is CASRRDTTSTDTQYF.

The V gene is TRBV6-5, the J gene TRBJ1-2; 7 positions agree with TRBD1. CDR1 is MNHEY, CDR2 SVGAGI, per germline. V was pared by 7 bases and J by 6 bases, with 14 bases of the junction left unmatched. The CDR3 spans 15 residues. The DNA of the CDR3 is TGTGCCAGCAACAACAGGGGCCAGGCCGGAGATGGCTACACCTTC. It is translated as CASNNRGQAGDGYTF.

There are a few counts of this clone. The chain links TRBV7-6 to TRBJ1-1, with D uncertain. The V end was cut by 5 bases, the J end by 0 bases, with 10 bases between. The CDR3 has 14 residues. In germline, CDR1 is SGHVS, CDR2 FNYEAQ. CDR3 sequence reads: CASSGGPVNTEAFF. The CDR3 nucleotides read TGTGCCAGCAGCGGCGGGCCGGTGAACACTGAAGCTTTCTTT. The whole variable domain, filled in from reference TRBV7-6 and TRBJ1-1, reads GAGVSQSPRYKVTKRGQDVALRCDPISGHVSLYWYRQALGQGPEFLTYFNYEAQQDKSGLPNDRFSAERPEGSISTLTIQRTEQRDSAMYRCASSGGPVNTEAFFGQGTRLTVV.

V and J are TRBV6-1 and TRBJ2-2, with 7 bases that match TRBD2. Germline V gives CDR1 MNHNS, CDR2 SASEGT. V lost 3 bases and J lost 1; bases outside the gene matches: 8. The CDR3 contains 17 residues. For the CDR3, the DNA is TGTGCCAGCAGTGACCCCGGGGGAGGGGTGAACACCGGGGAGCTGTTTTTT. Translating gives CASSDPGGGVNTGELFF.

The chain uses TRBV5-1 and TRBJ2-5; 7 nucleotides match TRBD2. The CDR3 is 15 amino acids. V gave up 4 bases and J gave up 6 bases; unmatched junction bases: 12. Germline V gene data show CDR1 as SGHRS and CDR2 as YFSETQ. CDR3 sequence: CASSSILAGEKTQYF. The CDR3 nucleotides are TGCGCCAGCAGCAGTATACTCGCGGGAGAAAAGACCCAGTACTTC.